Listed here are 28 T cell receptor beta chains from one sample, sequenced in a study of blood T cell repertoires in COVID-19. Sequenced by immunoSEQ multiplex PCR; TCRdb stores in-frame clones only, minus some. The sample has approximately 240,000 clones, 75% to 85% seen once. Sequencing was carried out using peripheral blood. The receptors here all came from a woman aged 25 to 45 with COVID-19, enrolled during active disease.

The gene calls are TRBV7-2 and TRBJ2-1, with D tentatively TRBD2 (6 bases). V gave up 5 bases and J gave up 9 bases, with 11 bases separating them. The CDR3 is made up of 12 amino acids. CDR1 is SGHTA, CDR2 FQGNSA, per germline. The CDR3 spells CASSVTEGEQFF. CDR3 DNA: TGTGCCAGCAGCGTTACGGAGGGTGAGCAGTTCTTC.

This CDR3 reads CASSLDQGTVSYEQYF. Here the CDR3 DNA reads TGCGCCAGCAGCTTGGATCAAGGGACAGTATCCTACGAGCAGTACTTC. The chain is built from TRBV5-1 and TRBJ2-7, with TRBD1 matching 7 bases. This CDR3 comprises 16 residues. From germline, CDR1 is SGHRS and CDR2 YFSETQ. With V trimmed by 0 bases and J by 1 base, 7 bases remained unmatched.

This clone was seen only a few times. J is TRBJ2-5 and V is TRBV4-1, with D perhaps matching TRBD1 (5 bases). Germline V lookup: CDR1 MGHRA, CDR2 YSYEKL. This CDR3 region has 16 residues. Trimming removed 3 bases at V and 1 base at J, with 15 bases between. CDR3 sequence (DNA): TGCGCCAGCAGCCAGGGAAAGGGGATTCTCCAAGAGACCCAGTACTTC. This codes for CASSQGKGILQETQYF.

In DNA, the CDR3 is TGTGCCAGCAGCCCGGGGACAGGCGATTGGGAGACCCAGTACTTC. This gives the protein CASSPGTGDWETQYF. The chain employs TRBV14 and TRBJ2-5, with TRBD1 matching over 8 bases. J gave up 5 bases and V 4 bases, and 9 bases lay outside the gene matches. CDR1 and CDR2 from the germline V gene are SGHDN and FVKESK. This CDR3 is 15 amino acids long. Filled out from reference TRBV14 and TRBJ2-5, the complete variable domain reads EAGVTQFPSHSVIEKGQTVTLRCDPISGHDNLYWYRRVMGKEIKFLLHFVKESKQDESGMPNNRFLAERTGGTYSTLKVQPAELEDSGVYFCASSPGTGDWETQYFGPGTRLLVL.

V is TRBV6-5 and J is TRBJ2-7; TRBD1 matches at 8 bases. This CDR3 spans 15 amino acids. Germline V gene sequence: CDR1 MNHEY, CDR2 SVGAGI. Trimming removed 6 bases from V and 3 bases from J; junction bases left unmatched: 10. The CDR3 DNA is TGTGCCAGCAGACGGACAGGGAATTTGCACTACGAGCAGTACTTC. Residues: CASRRTGNLHYEQYF.

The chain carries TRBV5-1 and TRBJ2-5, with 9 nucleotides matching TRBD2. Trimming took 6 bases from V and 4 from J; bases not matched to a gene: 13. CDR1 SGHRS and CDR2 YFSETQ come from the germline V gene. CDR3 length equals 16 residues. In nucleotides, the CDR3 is TGCGCCAGCACCCCGGGGATTAGCGGGAGCCCAGAGACCCAGTACTTC. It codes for CASTPGISGSPETQYF.

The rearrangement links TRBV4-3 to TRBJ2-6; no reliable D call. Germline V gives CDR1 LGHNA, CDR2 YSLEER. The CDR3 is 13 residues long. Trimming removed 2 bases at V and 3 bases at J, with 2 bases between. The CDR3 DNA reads TGCGCCAGCAGCCAACTTGGGGCCAACGTCCTGACTTTC. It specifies CASSQLGANVLTF.

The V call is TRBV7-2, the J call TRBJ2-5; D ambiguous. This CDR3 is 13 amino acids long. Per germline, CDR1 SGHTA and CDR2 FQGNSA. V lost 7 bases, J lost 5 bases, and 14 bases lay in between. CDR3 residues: CASNPGTTETQYF. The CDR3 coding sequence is TGTGCCAGCAACCCAGGAACCACGGAGACCCAGTACTTC.

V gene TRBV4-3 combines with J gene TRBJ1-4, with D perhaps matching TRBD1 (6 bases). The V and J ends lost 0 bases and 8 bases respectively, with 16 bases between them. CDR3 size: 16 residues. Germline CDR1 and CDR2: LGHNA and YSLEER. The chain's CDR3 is CASSQDATAGDEKLFF. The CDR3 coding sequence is TGCGCCAGCAGCCAAGATGCGACGGCAGGGGACGAAAAACTGTTTTTT.

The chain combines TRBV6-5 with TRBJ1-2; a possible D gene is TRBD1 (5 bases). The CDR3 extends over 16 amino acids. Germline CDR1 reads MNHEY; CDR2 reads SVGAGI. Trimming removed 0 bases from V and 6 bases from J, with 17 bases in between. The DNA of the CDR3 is TGTGCCAGCAGTTACTCGAATGCCAGGGATCGGGATGGCTACACCTTC. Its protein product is CASSYSNARDRDGYTF.

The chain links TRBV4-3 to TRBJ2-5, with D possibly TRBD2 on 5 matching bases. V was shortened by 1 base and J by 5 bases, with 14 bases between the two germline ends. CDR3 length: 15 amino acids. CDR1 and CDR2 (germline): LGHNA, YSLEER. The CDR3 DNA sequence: TGCGCCAGCAGCCAAGGCTCAAGTAGAGGGGAGACCCAGTACTTC. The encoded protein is CASSQGSSRGETQYF.

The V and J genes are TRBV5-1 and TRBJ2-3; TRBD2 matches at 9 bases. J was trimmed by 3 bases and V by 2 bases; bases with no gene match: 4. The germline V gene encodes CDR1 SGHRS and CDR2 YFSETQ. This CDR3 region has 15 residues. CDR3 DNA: TGCGCCAGCAGCTTAGTTCTAGCGGGGACAGATACGCAGTATTTT. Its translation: CASSLVLAGTDTQYF.

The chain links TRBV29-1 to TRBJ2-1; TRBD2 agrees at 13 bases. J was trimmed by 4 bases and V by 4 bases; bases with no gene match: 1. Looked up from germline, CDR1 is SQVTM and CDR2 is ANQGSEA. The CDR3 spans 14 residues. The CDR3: CSVVTSGRYNEQFF. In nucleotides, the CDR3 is TGCAGCGTTGTGACTAGCGGGAGGTACAATGAGCAGTTCTTC.

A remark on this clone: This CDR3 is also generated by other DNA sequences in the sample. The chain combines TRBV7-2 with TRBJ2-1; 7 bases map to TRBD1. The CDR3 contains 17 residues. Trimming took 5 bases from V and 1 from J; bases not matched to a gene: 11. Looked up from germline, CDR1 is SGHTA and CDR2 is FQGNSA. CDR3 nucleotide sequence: TGTGCCAGCAGCACCGGGGTAGGGGGCTTATCCTACAATGAGCAGTTCTTC. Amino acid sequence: CASSTGVGGLSYNEQFF. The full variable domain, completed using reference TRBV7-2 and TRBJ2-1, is GAGVSQSPSNKVTEKGKDVELRCDPISGHTALYWYRQSLGQGLEFLIYFQGNSAPDKSGLPSDRFSAERTGGSVSTLTIQRTQQEDSAVYLCASSTGVGGLSYNEQFFGPGTRLTVL.

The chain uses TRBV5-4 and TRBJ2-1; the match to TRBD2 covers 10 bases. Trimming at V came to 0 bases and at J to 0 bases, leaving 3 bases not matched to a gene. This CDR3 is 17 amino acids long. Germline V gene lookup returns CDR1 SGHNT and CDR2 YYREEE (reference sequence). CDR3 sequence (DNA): TGTGCCAGCAGCTTGGCCTCTAGCGGGAGCTCCTACAATGAGCAGTTCTTC. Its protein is CASSLASSGSSYNEQFF. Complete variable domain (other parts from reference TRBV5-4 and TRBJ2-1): ETGVTQSPTHLIKTRGQQVTLRCSSQSGHNTVSWYQQALGQGPQFIFQYYREEENGRGNFPPRFSGLQFPNYSSELNVNALELDDSALYLCASSLASSGSSYNEQFFGPGTRLTVL.

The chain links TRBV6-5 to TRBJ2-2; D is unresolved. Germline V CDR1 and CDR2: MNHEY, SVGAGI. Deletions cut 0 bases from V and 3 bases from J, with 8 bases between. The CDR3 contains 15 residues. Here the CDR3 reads CASSYSSLYTGELFF. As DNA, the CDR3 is TGTGCCAGCAGTTACTCGAGTTTGTACACCGGGGAGCTGTTTTTT.

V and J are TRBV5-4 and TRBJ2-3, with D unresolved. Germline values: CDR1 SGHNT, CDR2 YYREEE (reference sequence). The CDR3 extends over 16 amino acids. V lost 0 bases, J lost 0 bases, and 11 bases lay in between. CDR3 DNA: TGTGCCAGCAGCTTGGCCGGCGGCCTCAGCACAGATACGCAGTATTTT. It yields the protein CASSLAGGLSTDTQYF.

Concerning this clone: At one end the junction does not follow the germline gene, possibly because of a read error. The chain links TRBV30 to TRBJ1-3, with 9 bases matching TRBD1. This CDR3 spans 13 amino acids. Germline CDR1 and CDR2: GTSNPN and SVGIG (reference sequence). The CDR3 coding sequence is TGTGCCTGGGACAGGGGGTCGGGCGGGGACCTGTGTTTT. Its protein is CAWDRGSGGDLCF.

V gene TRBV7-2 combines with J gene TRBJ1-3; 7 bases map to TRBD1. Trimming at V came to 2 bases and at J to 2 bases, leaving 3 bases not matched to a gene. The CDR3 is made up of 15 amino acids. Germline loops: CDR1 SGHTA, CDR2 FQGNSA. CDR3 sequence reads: CASSLRTGPGNTIYF. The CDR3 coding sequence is TGTGCCAGCAGCTTAAGGACAGGACCTGGAAACACCATATATTTT.

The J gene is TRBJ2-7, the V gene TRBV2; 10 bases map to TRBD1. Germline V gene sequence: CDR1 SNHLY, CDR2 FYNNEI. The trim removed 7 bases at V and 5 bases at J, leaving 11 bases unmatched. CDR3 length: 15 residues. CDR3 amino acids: CASNPRDRGPDEQYF. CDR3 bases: TGTGCCAGCAACCCCCGGGACAGGGGCCCCGACGAGCAGTACTTC.

CDR3 sequence: CASSPQGGTLGYEQYF. CDR3 nucleotide sequence: TGTGCCAGCAGCCCACAAGGAGGTACCTTGGGGTACGAGCAGTACTTC. The chain carries TRBV7-9 and TRBJ2-7; D is possibly TRBD2 (5 bases). V was clipped by 5 bases and J by 4 bases, with 21 bases between them. This CDR3 is 16 amino acids long. Germline V CDR1 and CDR2: SEHNR, FQNEAQ (reference sequence).

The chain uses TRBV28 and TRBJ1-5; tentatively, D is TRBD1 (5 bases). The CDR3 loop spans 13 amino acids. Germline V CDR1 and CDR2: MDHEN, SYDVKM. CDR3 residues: CAGRQGGDQPQHF. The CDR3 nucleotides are TGTGCGGGGCGGCAGGGTGGGGATCAGCCCCAGCATTTT.

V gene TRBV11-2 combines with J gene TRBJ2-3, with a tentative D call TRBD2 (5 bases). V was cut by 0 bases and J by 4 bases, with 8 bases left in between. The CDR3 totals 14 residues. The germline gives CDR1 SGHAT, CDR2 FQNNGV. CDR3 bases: TGTGCCAGCAGCTTAGAAGACGGGGCAGATACGCAGTATTTT. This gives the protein CASSLEDGADTQYF.

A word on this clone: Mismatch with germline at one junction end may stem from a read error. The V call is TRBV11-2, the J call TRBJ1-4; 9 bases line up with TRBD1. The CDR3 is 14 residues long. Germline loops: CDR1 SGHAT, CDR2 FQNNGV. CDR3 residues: CASSEHRGRGRIPF. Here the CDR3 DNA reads TGTGCCAGCAGCGAACACAGGGGGCGGGGACGGATCCCTTTT.

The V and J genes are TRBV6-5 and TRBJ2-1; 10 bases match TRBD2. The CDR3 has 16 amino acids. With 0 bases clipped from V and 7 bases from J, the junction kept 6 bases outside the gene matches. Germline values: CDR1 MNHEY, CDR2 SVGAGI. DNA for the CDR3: TGTGCCAGCAGTTACTCGGGAGCGGGGGGGCAGAATGAGCAGTTCTTC. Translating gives CASSYSGAGGQNEQFF.

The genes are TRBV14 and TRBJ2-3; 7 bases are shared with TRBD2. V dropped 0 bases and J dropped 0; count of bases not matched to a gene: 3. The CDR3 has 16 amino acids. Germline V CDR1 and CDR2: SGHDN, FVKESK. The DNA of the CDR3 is TGTGCCAGCAGCCAAGATCGGCGGGGGAGCACAGATACGCAGTATTTT. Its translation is CASSQDRRGSTDTQYF.

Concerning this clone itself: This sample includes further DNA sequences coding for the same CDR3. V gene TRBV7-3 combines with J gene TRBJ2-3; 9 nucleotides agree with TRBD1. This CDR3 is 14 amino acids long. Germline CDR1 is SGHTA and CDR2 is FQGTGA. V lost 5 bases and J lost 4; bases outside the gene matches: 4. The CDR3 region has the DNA TGTGCCAGCAGCCTCACAGGGGGCGCAGATACGCAGTATTTT. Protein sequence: CASSLTGGADTQYF.

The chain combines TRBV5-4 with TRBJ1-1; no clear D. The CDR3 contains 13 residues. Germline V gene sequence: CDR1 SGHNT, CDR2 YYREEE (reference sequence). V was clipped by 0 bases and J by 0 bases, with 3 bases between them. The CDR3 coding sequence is TGTGCCAGCAGCTTGGTAGTGAACACTGAAGCTTTCTTT. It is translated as CASSLVVNTEAFF.